A selection of T cell receptor beta chains follows, all from one sample in a study of neurological immune-mediated disorders. TCRdb analysed the 5' RACE reads with MiXCR anew, one entry per CDR3 protein. In the table there are approximately 41,000 distinct CDR3 sequences, 2.5% of which are singletons. Sequenced input: PBMCs. The receptors stem from a man aged 25 to 40 with multiple sclerosis. The CDR3 runs from the conserved cysteine through the conserved F or W. A D gene is named only where the DNA matches it firmly. Size values are once, few and many counts, or a class for expanded clones, and some rows have none.

J	V	D	size	DNA	CDR3
TRBJ2-7	TRBV5-1	TRBD2	many	TGCGCCAGCAGCTTGACTAGCGGGGGCAAGTTCACCTACGAGCAGTACTTC	CASSLTSGGKFTYEQYF
TRBJ2-1	TRBV7-9	TRBD1	many	TGTGCCAGCAGCTCGTGGACAGGGTCCCACAATGAGCAGTTCTTC	CASSSWTGSHNEQFF
TRBJ2-3	TRBV7-2	NA	many	TGTGCCAGCAGCGCGAGAGGCCGATGGGGCACAGATACGCAGTATTTT	CASSARGRWGTDTQYF
TRBJ1-1	TRBV6-5	NA	many	TGTGCCAGCAGTTACTCAGGGAGAGCTTTCTTT	CASSYSGRAFF
TRBJ2-2	TRBV5-1	TRBD2	many	TGCGCCAGCAGCCCGAGCGGGGGTAGAAGCACCGGGGAGCTGTTTTTT	CASSPSGGRSTGELFF
TRBJ2-5	TRBV5-1	TRBD2	many	TGCGCCAGCAGGGTAGCTAGCGGGGGGCCGGGGACCCAGTACTTC	CASRVASGGPGTQYF
TRBJ2-7	TRBV29-1	NA	many	TGCAGCGTTGACCAGGCGACAGTCGTTTCCTACGAGCAGTACTTC	CSVDQATVVSYEQYF
TRBJ1-1	TRBV18	NA	many	TGTGCCAGCTCACCCCAGGGCATGAACACTGAAGCTTTCTTT	CASSPQGMNTEAFF
TRBJ2-1	TRBV12-3/TRBV12-4	NA	many	TGTGCCAGCAGTTTGATGAAGGGGCTCTACAATGAGCAGTTCTTC	CASSLMKGLYNEQFF
TRBJ1-2	TRBV20-1	NA	many	TGCAGTGCTAGAAAGAGGGTAGAGGTTGGCTACACCTTC	CSARKRVEVGYTF
TRBJ1-6	TRBV20-1	NA	few	TGCAGTGCTAGCCTCGGGGTTGGATCACCCCTCCACTTT	CSASLGVGSPLHF
TRBJ2-3	TRBV5-1	NA	NA	TGTGCCAGCAGCTCCAGGGTGGCAAGCACAGATACGCAGTATTTT	CASSSRVASTDTQYF
TRBJ2-5	TRBV20-1	NA	many	TGCAGTGCTAGGAGGGGGGCTATTGAGACCCAGTACTTC	CSARRGAIETQYF
TRBJ2-7	TRBV4-1	NA	many	TGCGCCAGCAGCCAAGCCCACAGGGTTTCGTACGAGCAGTACTTC	CASSQAHRVSYEQYF
TRBJ1-1	TRBV7-9	NA	many	TGTGCCAGCAGCCCCCCAGGGTGGCGGGCGAACACTGAAGCTTTCTTT	CASSPPGWRANTEAFF
TRBJ1-2	TRBV20-1	TRBD1	many	TGCAGTGCTATAGGGGACAGGGTCATCTCTAACTATGGCTACACCTTC	CSAIGDRVISNYGYTF
TRBJ2-7	TRBV20-1	NA	many	TGCAGTGCTAGTCCGTGGGATACAGGGGACTCCCACGAGCAGTACTTC	CSASPWDTGDSHEQYF
TRBJ2-3	TRBV6-2/TRBV6-3	NA	many	TGTGCCAGTAGAGCCTTAGCAGCAGATACGCAGTATTTT	CASRALAADTQYF
TRBJ2-5	TRBV20-1	NA	NA	TGCAGTGCTCGCATAGGCGTAGCGGCCTACCAAGAGACCCAGTACTTC	CSARIGVAAYQETQYF
TRBJ2-7	TRBV18	TRBD2	many	TGTGCCAGCTCACCGGGGGTTCCGGGACTAGCCTCGTACGAGCAGTACTTC	CASSPGVPGLASYEQYF
TRBJ2-4	TRBV20-1	NA	many	TGCAGTGCTAGAGACGGACAGTCGAGGTTGGGCAAAAACATTCAGTACTTC	CSARDGQSRLGKNIQYF
TRBJ2-5	TRBV10-2	TRBD2	few	TGCGCCAGCAGTGAGATAGCGGGCTTCCAAGAGACCCAGTACTTC	CASSEIAGFQETQYF
TRBJ2-3	TRBV10-3	NA	many	TGTGCCATCAGAAGGGGGTTGGAGTCAGATACGCAGTATTTT	CAIRRGLESDTQYF
TRBJ2-1	TRBV3-2	NA	many	TGTGCCAGCAGACCCAGGGACAATGAGCAGTTCTTC	CASRPRDNEQFF
TRBJ1-1	TRBV5-1	NA	many	TGCGCCAGCAGCTCGACAGGGAACACTGAAGCTTTCTTT	CASSSTGNTEAFF
TRBJ2-7	TRBV20-1	NA	many	TGCAGTGTACGCCGCTTCTCCTACGAGCAGTACTTC	CSVRRFSYEQYF
TRBJ2-3	TRBV7-9	NA	NA	TGTGCCAGCAGACAACTTCACAAAACAGATACGCAGTATTTT	CASRQLHKTDTQYF
TRBJ2-2	TRBV5-1	TRBD1	many	TGCGCCAGCAGCTTGGGAAGACAGGGCGGGGAGCTGTTTTTT	CASSLGRQGGELFF
TRBJ1-2	TRBV20-1	TRBD1	many	TGCAGTGCCCCGGCAATCGGGACAGGGGATGGCTATGGCTACACCTTC	CSAPAIGTGDGYGYTF
TRBJ2-1	TRBV11-2	TRBD1	many	TGTGCCAGCAGCTCAGGGGGATTAACCTACAATGAGCAGTTCTTC	CASSSGGLTYNEQFF
TRBJ2-2	TRBV27	NA	many	TGTGCCAGCAGTTCGTCGGGGGTCCGGGAGCTGTTTTTT	CASSSSGVRELFF
TRBJ1-1	TRBV29-1	TRBD1	many	TGCAGCGTCTTAGGACAGGGGGTCACGGGGAGCCGAGAAGCTTTCTTT	CSVLGQGVTGSREAFF
TRBJ1-1	TRBV5-1	TRBD1	many	TGCGCCAGCAGCTCGGGGGACAGAGCAAAGAACACTGAAGCTTTCTTT	CASSSGDRAKNTEAFF
TRBJ1-4	TRBV20-1	NA	many	TGCAGCGGTTCAGCTAATGAAAAACTGTTTTTT	CSGSANEKLFF
TRBJ2-3	TRBV6-4	NA	many	TGTGCCAGCAGTGACTCCCTAGCGCCAGATACGCAGTATTTT	CASSDSLAPDTQYF
TRBJ2-1	TRBV20-1	NA	many	TGCAGTGCCAATGTAGGTCTAGCCTACAATGAGCAGTTCTTC	CSANVGLAYNEQFF
TRBJ2-7	TRBV11-2	NA	many	TGTGCCAGCAGCTTAGAACGGGGCAGTAACCACGAGCAGTACTTC	CASSLERGSNHEQYF
TRBJ1-5	TRBV12-3/TRBV12-4	TRBD1	many	TGTGCCAGCAATACAGGGGCGGCGGGACAGCCCCAGCATTTT	CASNTGAAGQPQHF
TRBJ2-7	TRBV20-1	NA	few	TGCAGTGCCGATAGAACAACGGACACCCTCAATTTCGAGCAGTACTTC	CSADRTTDTLNFEQYF
TRBJ2-2	TRBV12-3/TRBV12-4	TRBD2	many	TGTGCCAGCAGGACTAGCAGCACCGGGGAGCTGTTTTTT	CASRTSSTGELFF
TRBJ2-1	TRBV20-1	TRBD1	many	TGCAGTGCTTCGACAGGGAACAATGAGCAGTTCTTC	CSASTGNNEQFF
TRBJ1-2	TRBV12-3/TRBV12-4	TRBD1	many	TGTGCCAGCAGTAAATCGGACAGGGCCGGGCATGGCTACACCTTC	CASSKSDRAGHGYTF
TRBJ2-5	TRBV12-3/TRBV12-4	NA	many	TGTGCCAGCAGTTTAATCAGTGGGGAGACCCAGTACTTC	CASSLISGETQYF
TRBJ1-1	TRBV20-1	NA	many	TGCAGTGCTAGGGGGCCCATTACGAACACTGAAGCTTTCTTT	CSARGPITNTEAFF
TRBJ2-7	TRBV28	NA	many	TGTGCCAGCGGGTTTAGGAGGCTAAGCTCCTACGAGCAGTACTTC	CASGFRRLSSYEQYF
TRBJ2-7	TRBV10-2	NA	many	TGCGCCAGCAGGGAGGAGGCAGTCTCCTACGAGCAGTACTTC	CASREEAVSYEQYF
TRBJ2-7	TRBV6-1	NA	many	TGTGCCAGCAGTGAACAGGGCTACGAGCAGTACTTC	CASSEQGYEQYF
TRBJ2-2	TRBV6-4	NA	many	TGTGCCAGCAGTGAGGAAGCAGGGAACACCGGGGAGCTGTTTTTT	CASSEEAGNTGELFF
TRBJ1-2	TRBV7-2	NA	many	TGTGCCAGCAGCCCCGATGGGTGGGGTGATGCCGGCTACACCTTC	CASSPDGWGDAGYTF
TRBJ1-2	TRBV10-3	TRBD1	few	TGTGCCATCACTGCGGACAGGGGAAACTATGGCTACACCTTC	CAITADRGNYGYTF